The following is a T cell receptor beta chain sequence with its context. Its antigen is not known. TCR beta CDR3 region amplification was performed from RNA transcripts. When the TCR CDR3 underwent first-round RT-PCR, the HTBI primer set was used. TCRdb re-called the multiplex PCR reads through MiXCR, storing one row per CDR3 protein. Among 190,000 or so distinct CDR3 sequences, 15% to 20% were seen once, and the ten largest hold roughly two fifths. It was considered stable Graves' hyperthyroidism when ophthalmopathy did not progress within 18 months. Trimming at V came to 7 bases and at J to 6 bases, leaving 4 bases not matched to a gene. Germline V gene sequence: CDR1 SGHRS, CDR2 YFSETQ. This CDR3 contains 14 residues. This specimen belongs to a study of T cells in Graves' hyperthyroidism and ophthalmopathy. Study results and limitations: Ophthalmopathy was separated from stable hyperthyroidism by a 13 V-J model. Most expanded thyroid clonotypes above 0.001 recurred in blood.

The clonotype was recovered from a man in his forties or fifties with Graves' hyperthyroidism. V gene TRBV5-1 combines with J gene TRBJ2-1; 13 nucleotides align to TRBD2. The sequenced material came from blood. Here the CDR3 reads CASRGTSGANEQFF. CDR3 nucleotides: TGCGCCAGCCGAGGGACTAGCGGGGCCAATGAGCAGTTCTTC. Based on the CDR3 plus reference TRBV5-1 and TRBJ2-1, the full variable domain is KAGVTQTPRYLIKTRGQQVTLSCSPISGHRSVSWYQQTPGQGLQFLFEYFSETQRNKGNFPGRFSGRQFSNSRSEMNVSTLELGDSALYLCASRGTSGANEQFFGPGTRLTVL.